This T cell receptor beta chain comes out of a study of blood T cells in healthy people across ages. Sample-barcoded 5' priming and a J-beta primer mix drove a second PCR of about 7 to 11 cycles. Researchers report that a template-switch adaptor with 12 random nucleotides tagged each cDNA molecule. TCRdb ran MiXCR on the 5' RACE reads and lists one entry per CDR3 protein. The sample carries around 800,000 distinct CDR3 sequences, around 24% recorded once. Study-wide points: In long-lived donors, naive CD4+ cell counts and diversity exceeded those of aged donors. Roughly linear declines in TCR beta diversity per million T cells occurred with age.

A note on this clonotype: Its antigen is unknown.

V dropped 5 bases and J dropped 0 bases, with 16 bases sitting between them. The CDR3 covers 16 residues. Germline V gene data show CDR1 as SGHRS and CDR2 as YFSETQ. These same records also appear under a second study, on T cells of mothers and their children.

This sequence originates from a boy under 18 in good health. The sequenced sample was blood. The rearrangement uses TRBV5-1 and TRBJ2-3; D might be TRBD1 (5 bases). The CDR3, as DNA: TGCGCCAGCAGAGAGTCGAGACAGTTGAGCACAGATACGCAGTATTTT. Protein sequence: CASRESRQLSTDTQYF.